Presented here are 31 T cell receptor beta chains from one specimen sequenced in a study of tumor and adjacent non-tumor tissue in lung cancer. The library came from three nested PCR rounds adapted from ARM-PCR protocols. Via MiXCR, TCRdb re-called the multiplex PCR reads, giving one row per CDR3 protein. The sample lists under 150,000 distinct CDR3 sequences; 66% were seen once. No cell sorting was done before RNA was extracted from the tissue. The sample comprised lung tumor tissue. The receptors were sampled from a man aged 55-75 years with small cell lung cancer.

This chain connects TRBV6-6 to TRBJ2-1; D call uncertain. V lost 8 bases and J lost 4, with 15 bases in between. Germline CDR1 is MNHNY and CDR2 is SVGAGI (reference sequence). The CDR3 consists of 14 residues. CDR3 coding DNA: TGTGCCAGCGGACCGAGAGTAGAGTACAATGAGCAGTTCTTC. It is translated as CASGPRVEYNEQFF.

This clonotype was counted only a few times. The chain has TRBV20-1 and TRBJ2-1; 8 bases are shared with TRBD1. The CDR3 contains 15 residues. The junction had 12 bases not matched to a gene; V was cut back by 5 bases and J by 6 bases. Germline assignment: CDR1 DFQATT and CDR2 SNEGSKA (reference sequence). Written as DNA, the CDR3 is TGCAGTGCTCCCAAGGGGGCAGGGGGCTTCAATGAGCAGTTCTTC. Protein product: CSAPKGAGGFNEQFF.

About this clonotype itself: A read error may account for a junction end that differs from germline. The chain employs TRBV11-3 and TRBJ2-3; D uncertain. There are 14 residues in the CDR3. Germline V gives CDR1 SGHNT, CDR2 YENEEA. DNA for the CDR3: TGCGTCAGCAGCTTGGTGGTAAACACAGATACGCAGTATTTT. It is translated as CVSSLVVNTDTQYF.

At least ten counts were recorded for this clonotype. V and J are TRBV6-1 and TRBJ1-2, with D unresolved. The V gene lost 6 bases and the J gene lost 8 bases, with 13 bases spanning the gap. The CDR3 extends over 12 amino acids. CDR1 is MNHNS, CDR2 SASEGT, per germline. The CDR3 protein is CASRETLEGYTF. The CDR3, as DNA: TGTGCCAGCAGAGAGACCCTGGAAGGCTACACCTTC.

A note on this clonotype: At one boundary the junction diverges from the germline segment, which might be a read error. The chain joins TRBV20-1 to TRBJ1-5, with 10 bases fitting TRBD1. Germline CDR1 and CDR2: DFQATT and SNEGSKA (reference sequence). The length of the CDR3 is 19 residues. For the CDR3, the DNA is TGCAGTGCTAGAGATGAGGGTTTTAGGACAGGGGGTGGGAATCATCCCCAGCATTTT. It yields the protein CSARDEGFRTGGGNHPQHF.

The chain joins TRBV6-1 to TRBJ1-2; the D gene is possibly TRBD1 (6 bases). The CDR3 has 17 amino acids. Looked up from germline, CDR1 is MNHNS and CDR2 is SASEGT. Between the trimmed V and J ends, which lost 8 bases and 4 bases, there was a span of 26 bases. The CDR3 spells CASGGYTLTGALYGYTF. The CDR3, as DNA: TGTGCCAGCGGTGGGTATACCTTGACAGGAGCACTCTATGGCTACACCTTC.

This clonotype was detected a few times. V gene TRBV12-3 or TRBV12-4 combines with J gene TRBJ2-1, with D perhaps TRBD2 (6 bases). The CDR3 is made up of 14 amino acids. Trimming took 3 bases from V and 6 from J, leaving 12 bases between them. CDR3: CASSFGGLSNEQFF. The CDR3 region has the DNA TGTGCCAGCAGTTTCGGGGGATTGAGCAATGAGCAGTTCTTC.

This clonotype has ten or more counts. The CDR3 DNA reads as TGTGCCAGCAGTTACGCGGGGACAGAAGACAACAATGAGCAGTTCTTC. Amino acid sequence: CASSYAGTEDNNEQFF. V gene TRBV6-5 combines with J gene TRBJ2-1; D may be TRBD1 (7 bases). V was pared by 2 bases and J by 5 bases, with 16 bases between. Germline loops: CDR1 MNHEY, CDR2 SVGAGI. The CDR3 loop spans 16 amino acids.

Notes on this clonotype: At one boundary the junction diverges from the germline segment, which might be a read error. The V call is TRBV12-3 or TRBV12-4, the J call TRBJ2-2; TRBD1 or TRBD2 may be the D gene (5 bases each). The CDR3 extends over 13 amino acids. The CDR3 bases are TGTGCCAGCAGTTTCCGGAACACCAGGGAGCTATTTTTT. Protein: CASSFRNTRELFF.

The sample holds one count of this clonotype. A junction boundary mismatches the germline segment, possibly from a read error. CDR3 DNA sequence: TGTGCCAGCAGCCGCGAGACCACAGATATGCAGTATTTT. Translating gives CASSRETTDMQYF. The chain uses TRBV11-2 and TRBJ2-3; D ambiguous. The CDR3 is 13 residues long. The V gene's germline CDR1 is SGHAT and CDR2 FQNNGV.

The chain employs TRBV20-1 and TRBJ2-1; D may correspond to TRBD1 or TRBD2 (6 bases each). The CDR3 is 13 residues long. Between the trimmed V and J ends, which lost 6 bases and 14 bases, there was a span of 23 bases. Germline assignment: CDR1 DFQATT and CDR2 SNEGSKA (reference sequence). CDR3 residues: CSATGGNYNKEFF. CDR3 DNA sequence: TGCAGTGCGACAGGCGGGAACTACAATAAGGAGTTCTTC.

Note on this clonotype: A read error is likely, as this CDR3 ends without the conserved phenylalanine or tryptophan. The V and J genes are TRBV4-2 and TRBJ1-2, with D unclear. The CDR3 covers 14 residues. CDR1 is LGHNA and CDR2 is YNFKEQ in the germline V gene. DNA for the CDR3: TGTGCCAGCAGTCAAGATAACAGAAACTATGGCTACACCCTC. Translated, it gives CASSQDNRNYGYTL.

In regard to this clonotype: Here the CDR3 omits its conserved ending phenylalanine or tryptophan, so a read error is the likely source. The chain couples TRBV29-1 to TRBJ2-7; D is unclear. Germline CDR1 is SQVTM and CDR2 is ANQGSEA. Trimming removed 7 bases from V and 5 bases from J, with 12 bases in between. This CDR3 region has 11 residues. The DNA of the CDR3 is TGCAGCGCGGACCTTACACACGAGCAGTACCTA. Translating gives CSADLTHEQYL.

The chain has TRBV2 and TRBJ1-5, with D possibly TRBD1 on 6 matching bases. This CDR3 has 15 amino acids. Germline V lookup: CDR1 SNHLY, CDR2 FYNNEI. V shed 1 base and J shed 9 bases, with 16 bases lying between them. This CDR3 is CASSEEDGGRGPQHF. Here the CDR3 DNA reads TGTGCCAGCAGTGAAGAGGATGGGGGGCGAGGGCCCCAGCATTTT.

Note on this clonotype: A read error may explain this, as a much larger clone is one base away. CDR3 nucleotide sequence: TGTGCCAGCAGCCACGAGGACCAGGGGGCACCCCTCCACTTT. The encoded protein is CASSHEDQGAPLHF. The chain links TRBV11-1 to TRBJ1-6; 7 nucleotides match TRBD1. The ends lost 5 bases at V and 11 bases at J; junction bases unmatched: 9. The CDR3 covers 14 residues. Germline V gives CDR1 SGHAT, CDR2 FQDESV (reference sequence).

This clonotype was counted once. A read error may be the cause here, since a much bigger clone is one base away. This is likely a read error, given that the CDR3 carries no conserved phenylalanine or tryptophan at its end. This chain connects TRBV20-1 to TRBJ1-1; no definite D call. CDR3 length equals 14 residues. Deletions cut 6 bases from V and 4 bases from J, with 18 bases between. Per the germline V gene, CDR1 is DFQATT and CDR2 is SNEGSKA (reference sequence). CDR3 sequence reads: CSASSPKDGTEAFL. The DNA for the CDR3 is TGCAGTGCATCCTCCCCAAAGGACGGCACTGAAGCTTTCTTG.

This clonotype has only one observation. Compared with germline, one end of the junction differs, possibly owing to a read error. This chain joins TRBV28 and TRBJ2-7; D not resolved. The germline V gene has CDR1 MDHEN and CDR2 SYDVKM. The CDR3 loop spans 12 amino acids. The CDR3 spells CASGVRSYEHYF. CDR3 coding DNA: TGTGCCAGCGGGGTGAGAAGCTACGAGCACTACTTC.

As for this clonotype: One end of the junction fails to match germline, which may point to a read error. The chain joins TRBV4-2 to TRBJ2-1; unclear D gene. This CDR3 contains 15 residues. Germline V gene lookup returns CDR1 LGHNA and CDR2 YNFKEQ. The CDR3 DNA is TGTGCCAGCAGCCAAGCCCCTTCCCCCTACAATAAGCAGTTCTTC. It yields the protein CASSQAPSPYNKQFF.

This clonotype was seen only a few times. Since a much larger clone is just one base distant, this may be a read error. This chain joins TRBV11-2 and TRBJ2-1, with D perhaps matching TRBD1 (6 bases). Germline V CDR1 and CDR2: SGHAT, FQNNGV. V was pared by 8 bases and J by 7 bases, with 15 bases between. This CDR3 is built from 13 residues. CDR3 sequence reads: CASGFTGQNEQFF. CDR3 bases: TGTGCCAGCGGATTCACAGGGCAGAATGAGCAGTTCTTC.

Of note for this clonotype: Germline is not matched at one junction end, which may reflect a read error. V and J are TRBV9 and TRBJ2-1; no reliable D call. The CDR3 has 11 amino acids. The germline gives CDR1 SGDLS, CDR2 YYNGEE. CDR3 DNA: TGTGTCAGCAGCTTACACGATGAGCAGTTCTTC. Translating it yields CVSSLHDEQFF.

With respect to this clonotype: The conserved final phenylalanine or tryptophan is absent from the CDR3, which likely points to a read error. The chain links TRBV6-1 to TRBJ2-3, with 10 bases lining up with TRBD1. Germline V lookup: CDR1 MNHNS, CDR2 SASEGT. The CDR3 has 16 residues. V lost 6 bases and J lost 5; bases outside the gene matches: 11. CDR3 sequence reads: CASRGETGGAVDTQYL. DNA for the CDR3: TGTGCCAGCAGGGGCGAGACAGGGGGCGCTGTAGATACGCAGTATTTA.

The genes are TRBV21-1 and TRBJ2-5. TRBV21-1 is a recognized pseudogene. CDR3 length: 10 residues. The CDR3 coding sequence is TGTGCCAGCCCCGTAGAGACCCAGTACTTC. Translated: CASPVETQYF.

The rearrangement joins TRBV12-3 or TRBV12-4 to TRBJ2-7; 9 positions agree with TRBD1. This CDR3 region has 14 residues. The trim removed 3 bases at V and 7 bases at J, leaving 7 bases unmatched. CDR3 in amino acids: CASSLQQGAGEQYF. Here the CDR3 DNA reads TGTGCCAGCAGTTTGCAACAGGGGGCAGGGGAGCAGTACTTC.

The chain recombines TRBV29-1 with TRBJ1-2; D not certain. V was pared by 4 bases and J by 6 bases, with 12 bases between. CDR1 is SQVTM, CDR2 ANQGSEA, per germline. The CDR3 has 12 amino acids. DNA for the CDR3: TGCAGCGTTGTTACGTCTGACCATGGCTACACCTTC. Translated, it gives CSVVTSDHGYTF. Full variable domain (remainder filled in from reference TRBV29-1 and TRBJ1-2): SAVISQKPSRDICQRGTSLTIQCQVDSQVTMMFWYRQQPGQSLTLIATANQGSEATYESGFVIDKFPISRPNLTFSTLTVSNMSPEDSSIYLCSVVTSDHGYTFGSGTRLTVV.

This clonotype was observed a handful of times. V and J are TRBV5-1 and TRBJ2-2; D is uncertain. The germline V gene has CDR1 SGHRS and CDR2 YFSETQ. The V end was cut by 0 bases, the J end by 0 bases, with 3 bases between. The CDR3 sequence is 14 residues long. The CDR3 region is CASSLGANTGELFF. CDR3 bases: TGCGCCAGCAGCTTGGGTGCGAACACCGGGGAGCTGTTTTTT.

As to this clonotype: A much larger clone lies a single base off, so this may be a read error. The chain links TRBV12-3 or TRBV12-4 to TRBJ2-7; no reliable D call. The CDR3 is 13 residues long. The CDR3 sequence: CVSSSTASYEQYF. The CDR3 nucleotides read TGTGTCAGCAGCTCGACGGCCTCCTACGAGCAGTACTTC.

About this clonotype: The CDR3 carries no conserved terminal phenylalanine or tryptophan, so it likely arises from a read error. Because the CDR3's place on the DNA is in doubt, the DNA is left out and the CDR3 is given as listed by TCRdb. The V and J genes are TRBV29-1 and TRBJ2-7. Inclusive of both ends, the CDR3 amounts to 13 amino acids. Germline V gene data show CDR1 as SQVTM and CDR2 as ANQGSEA. CDR3 residues: CSVDTQSKGEQYI.

This clonotype was counted a few times. The J gene is TRBJ2-7, the V gene TRBV4-1; D perhaps matches TRBD1 (6 bases). This CDR3 spans 15 amino acids. Germline CDR1 and CDR2: MGHRA and YSYEKL. With 0 bases removed from V and 7 bases from J, the gap between germline ends came to 16 bases. CDR3 protein: CASSQEETGVREQYF. CDR3 bases: TGCGCCAGCAGCCAAGAAGAGACAGGTGTCCGGGAGCAGTACTTC.

As to this clonotype: This could be a read error, since a much larger clone is one nucleotide away. The chain couples TRBV29-1 to TRBJ1-1; TRBD1 is a possible D gene (6 bases). This CDR3 spans 13 amino acids. Germline CDR1 reads SQVTM; CDR2 reads ANQGSEA. Trimming took 8 bases from V and 1 from J, leaving 14 bases between them. The DNA of the CDR3 is TGCAGCATTGCCGGGACACAGAACACTGAAGCTTTCTTT. Protein sequence: CSIAGTQNTEAFF.

V usage is TRBV6-6 and J usage is TRBJ2-2; 7 bases are shared with TRBD2. After removal of 10 bases from V and 5 bases from J, the junction contained 16 bases not matched to a gene. Germline V gene sequence: CDR1 MNHNY, CDR2 SVGAGI (reference sequence). There are 16 residues in the CDR3. CDR3 amino acids: CATSIRLTGGTGELFF. CDR3 bases: TGTGCCACCTCCATCAGACTAACGGGAGGAACCGGGGAGCTGTTTTTT.

The genes are TRBV11-2 and TRBJ2-1; 11 bases align to TRBD1. The CDR3 totals 17 residues. V shed 6 bases, J shed 10 bases, and the junction held 17 bases outside the gene matches. Per the germline V gene, CDR1 is SGHAT and CDR2 is FQNNGV. CDR3 region: CASSDPIWDRGFGEQFF. CDR3 DNA: TGTGCCAGCAGTGACCCCATCTGGGACAGGGGGTTTGGCGAGCAGTTCTTC. The full variable domain, with the rest looked up from reference TRBV11-2 and TRBJ2-1, is EAGVAQSPRYKIIEKRQSVAFWCNPISGHATLYWYQQILGQGPKLLIQFQNNGVVDDSQLPKDRFSAERLKGVDSTLKIQPAKLEDSAVYLCASSDPIWDRGFGEQFFGPGTRLTVL.